This T cell receptor beta chain was identified in a study of cytomegalovirus exposure and HLA in healthy donors. Amplification used 60 Vbeta primers and 13 Jbeta primers. Produced via immunoSEQ multiplex PCR; TCRdb's table is partial and in-frame only. This sample carries about 140,000 clones, about 80% of them seen once, and the ten largest clones take around 5%. Study observations and caveats: TCR beta sequences reportedly predicted the HLA-A and HLA-B alleles of most subjects accurately.

Donors were ostensibly healthy at sampling, although undocumented immune exposures were probable. Germline V gives CDR1 SGHRS, CDR2 YFSETQ. J was trimmed by 6 bases and V by 0 bases; bases with no gene match: 8. The CDR3 loop spans 16 amino acids. This clone showed up just once. Antigen specificity is unknown. This chain links TRBV5-1 with TRBJ2-1, with 8 bases identical to TRBD1. The sequenced sample consisted of PBMCs. The sequence came from a male donor in good health and CMV-seronegative. The chain's CDR3 is CASSLGWTGRPNEQFF. The DNA for the CDR3 is TGCGCCAGCAGCTTGGGATGGACAGGGAGGCCCAATGAGCAGTTCTTC. Full variable domain (remainder filled in from reference TRBV5-1 and TRBJ2-1): KAGVTQTPRYLIKTRGQQVTLSCSPISGHRSVSWYQQTPGQGLQFLFEYFSETQRNKGNFPGRFSGRQFSNSRSEMNVSTLELGDSALYLCASSLGWTGRPNEQFFGPGTRLTVL.